This TCR beta chain appears in the sequencing data of a study of blood T cell repertoires in COVID-19. About the study: Researchers got acute and convalescent COVID-19 samples from the United States, Italy and Spain. T cells, B-cell-depleted T cells, or PBMCs supplied cDNA or gDNA.

Germline CDR1 SGDLS, CDR2 YYNGEE. The V segment lost 3 bases and the J segment 7 bases; nucleotides outside the gene matches: 10. CDR3 length equals 16 residues. The data were produced by immunoSEQ multiplex PCR, yet TCRdb's version contains in-frame clones alone and is incomplete. The sample includes 150,000 to 200,000 clones, roughly four fifths of them seen just once. Material for sequencing was peripheral blood. The sequence was obtained from a human donor in a cohort sampled during active COVID-19. V gene TRBV9 combines with J gene TRBJ2-1, with TRBD2 matching 10 bases. Here the CDR3 reads CASSALAGAAMNEQFF. The CDR3 DNA is TGTGCCAGCAGCGCCCTAGCGGGAGCAGCTATGAATGAGCAGTTCTTC. Complete variable domain (other parts from reference TRBV9 and TRBJ2-1): DSGVTQTPKHLITATGQRVTLRCSPRSGDLSVYWYQQSLDQGLQFLIQYYNGEERAKGNILERFSAQQFPDLHSELNLSSLELGDSALYFCASSALAGAAMNEQFFGPGTRLTVL.